This T cell receptor beta chain was sequenced during a study of blood T cell repertoires in COVID-19. Study overall: Acute and convalescent COVID-19 specimens originated in the United States, Italy and Spain.

In the original analysis: Reference gene primer amplification yielded estimated nucleated cell counts. Profiled with immunoSEQ multiplex PCR; TCRdb holds only in-frame clones, not every one. V and J calls plus clone size are reproduced from that table; the DNA served to infer D and trimming. The data hold 150,000 to 200,000 clones, with 78% observed a single time. The germline gives CDR1 SEHNR, CDR2 FQNEAQ (reference sequence). Trimming shortened V by 4 bases and J by 3 bases, and 4 bases separated the two germline ends. The CDR3 spans 12 residues. The source of this sequence is a woman of 80 years or more with active or convalescent COVID-19. The sequenced material came from peripheral blood. The chain has TRBV7-9 and TRBJ1-3, with no clear D. The CDR3 spells CASSSGGNTIYF. The CDR3 bases are TGTGCCAGCAGCTCGGGTGGAAACACCATATATTTT.